This TCR beta chain came from a study of Ad26.COV2.S vaccination and SARS-CoV-2 variants. Treatment reported: 19 received Ad26.COV2.S at low or high dose, single or two shots; about 5 received placebo; per-sample allocation not given. Each sample was drawn 63 days after the first injection (of vaccine or placebo). Immunization relied on an Ad26 vector, which expressed Wuhan-strain SARS-CoV-2 spike. Findings of the study overall: Measures of TCR breadth and depth may have fallen short of total T cell responses.

In germline, CDR1 is SGDLS, CDR2 YYNGEE. CDR3 length equals 15 residues. V lost 4 bases and J lost 2, with 14 bases in between. The protocol was immunoSEQ multiplex PCR, while the TCRdb copy is restricted to in-frame clones and leaves out a portion. The table includes 500,000 or so clones, around 88% detected once. On this clone itself: The target antigen is unknown.

Here the sequenced sample was peripheral blood, taken in a trial of Ad26.COV2.S vaccine versus placebo. The sequence derives from a person between 18 and 65 years old who received the Ad26.COV2.S COVID-19 vaccine or a placebo. V usage is TRBV9 and J usage is TRBJ2-3; no clear D. CDR3 sequence (DNA): TGTGCCAGCAGCTCCTCTGGGTGGGACACAGATACGCAGTATTTT. Translation: CASSSSGWDTDTQYF. Using reference TRBV9 and TRBJ2-3 for the parts outside the CDR3, the full variable domain is DSGVTQTPKHLITATGQRVTLRCSPRSGDLSVYWYQQSLDQGLQFLIQYYNGEERAKGNILERFSAQQFPDLHSELNLSSLELGDSALYFCASSSSGWDTDTQYFGPGTRLTVL.